The rows below give T cell receptor beta chains drawn from one sample of a study of Tregs in tolerant kidney transplant recipients. Produced via immunoSEQ multiplex PCR; TCRdb's table is partial and in-frame only. The sample contains around 75,000 clones, roughly 89% of which appear only once. This material consisted of CD4+ T cells from blood, taken before the transplant. These TCRs come from a human donor who received a combined kidney and bone marrow transplant. The CDR3 runs from the conserved cysteine through the conserved F or W. A D gene is named only where the DNA matches it firmly. Expanded clones are given a class, and other clones once, few, many or no size at all.

cdr3_aa: CASSLGQYSNQPQHF
cdr3_nt: TGTGCCAGCAGCCTCGGACAGTATAGCAATCAGCCCCAGCATTTT
v_call: TRBV6-1
d_call: .
j_call: TRBJ1-5
clone_size: .
cdr3_length: 15

cdr3_aa: CASRRETYEQYF
cdr3_nt: TGTGCCAGCAGGAGGGAAACCTACGAGCAGTACTTC
v_call: TRBV5-6
d_call: .
j_call: TRBJ2-7
clone_size: .
cdr3_length: 12

cdr3_aa: CATSGGTSGNGNEQFF
cdr3_nt: TGTGCCACCAGCGGTGGGACTAGCGGGAATGGCAATGAGCAGTTCTTC
v_call: TRBV15
d_call: TRBD2
j_call: TRBJ2-1
clone_size: .
cdr3_length: 16

cdr3_aa: CASSVLMGTRDTDTQYF
cdr3_nt: TGTGCCAGTAGTGTGCTAATGGGGACTAGGGACACAGATACGCAGTATTTT
v_call: TRBV19
d_call: TRBD2
j_call: TRBJ2-3
clone_size: .
cdr3_length: 17

cdr3_aa: CASSEGQGNYGYTF
cdr3_nt: TGTGCCAGCAGTGAAGGACAGGGTAACTATGGCTACACCTTC
v_call: TRBV2
d_call: TRBD1
j_call: TRBJ1-2
clone_size: .
cdr3_length: 14

cdr3_aa: CSVMGLAGAYEQYF
cdr3_nt: TGCAGCGTTATGGGACTAGCGGGAGCCTACGAGCAGTACTTC
v_call: TRBV29-1
d_call: TRBD2
j_call: TRBJ2-7
clone_size: .
cdr3_length: 14

cdr3_aa: CASSLGGSYQETQYF
cdr3_nt: TGTGCCAGCAGCTTGGGGGGCAGTTACCAAGAGACCCAGTACTTC
v_call: TRBV5-4
d_call: .
j_call: TRBJ2-5
clone_size: .
cdr3_length: 15

cdr3_aa: CASSSAGLGGNTIYF
cdr3_nt: TGTGCCAGCAGTTCTGCTGGGCTTGGTGGAAACACCATATATTTT
v_call: TRBV11-2
d_call: .
j_call: TRBJ1-3
clone_size: .
cdr3_length: 15

cdr3_aa: CASSRQGTATNEKLFF
cdr3_nt: TGTGCCAGCAGCCGACAGGGGACCGCAACTAATGAAAAACTGTTTTTT
v_call: TRBV2
d_call: TRBD1
j_call: TRBJ1-4
clone_size: .
cdr3_length: 16

cdr3_aa: CASRVGGVDEKLFF
cdr3_nt: TGTGCCAGTAGAGTCGGAGGGGTTGATGAAAAACTGTTTTTT
v_call: TRBV19
d_call: .
j_call: TRBJ1-4
clone_size: .
cdr3_length: 14

cdr3_aa: CASSLDSVSGNTIYF
cdr3_nt: TGTGCCAGCAGCTTAGATTCAGTTTCTGGAAACACCATATATTTT
v_call: TRBV11-3
d_call: .
j_call: TRBJ1-3
clone_size: .
cdr3_length: 15

cdr3_aa: CASRLAAKNIQYF
cdr3_nt: TGTGCCAGCAGGCTAGCGGCCAAAAACATTCAGTACTTC
v_call: TRBV2
d_call: .
j_call: TRBJ2-4
clone_size: .
cdr3_length: 13

cdr3_aa: CASSLLAGSSYNEQFF
cdr3_nt: TGTGCCAGCAGTCTCCTAGCGGGGAGCTCCTACAATGAGCAGTTCTTC
v_call: TRBV28
d_call: TRBD2
j_call: TRBJ2-1
clone_size: .
cdr3_length: 16

cdr3_aa: CASSMIGGEQYF
cdr3_nt: TGTGCCAGTAGTATGATCGGGGGCGAGCAGTACTTC
v_call: TRBV19
d_call: .
j_call: TRBJ2-7
clone_size: few
cdr3_length: 12

cdr3_aa: CASSSGLAGVGEQYF
cdr3_nt: TGTGCCAGCAGCTCAGGACTAGCGGGAGTCGGCGAGCAGTACTTC
v_call: TRBV7-2
d_call: TRBD2
j_call: TRBJ2-7
clone_size: .
cdr3_length: 15

cdr3_aa: CASSGGRNIQYF
cdr3_nt: TGTGCCAGCAGCGGCGGTAGAAACATTCAGTACTTC
v_call: TRBV28
d_call: .
j_call: TRBJ2-4
clone_size: .
cdr3_length: 12

cdr3_aa: CASSLGSGLAGAEQYF
cdr3_nt: TGTGCCAGCAGCTTAGGGTCCGGACTAGCGGGAGCCGAGCAGTACTTC
v_call: TRBV7-9
d_call: TRBD2
j_call: TRBJ2-7
clone_size: .
cdr3_length: 16

cdr3_aa: CASSSRLFSDTGELFF
cdr3_nt: TGTGCCAGCAGCTCCCGACTATTTTCGGACACCGGGGAGCTGTTTTTT
v_call: TRBV7-9
d_call: .
j_call: TRBJ2-2
clone_size: few
cdr3_length: 16

cdr3_aa: CASSQVRLAGTDTQYF
cdr3_nt: TGTGCCAGCAGCCAAGTAAGGCTAGCGGGGACAGATACGCAGTATTTT
v_call: TRBV4-2
d_call: TRBD2
j_call: TRBJ2-3
clone_size: .
cdr3_length: 16

cdr3_aa: CASSLAGGSGNTIYF
cdr3_nt: TGCGCCAGCAGCTTAGCAGGGGGCTCTGGAAACACCATATATTTT
v_call: TRBV5-1
d_call: TRBD1
j_call: TRBJ1-3
clone_size: .
cdr3_length: 15

cdr3_aa: CASSLGTGRSGNTIYF
cdr3_nt: TGTGCCAGCAGCTTGGGTACAGGCCGCTCTGGAAACACCATATATTTT
v_call: TRBV5-6
d_call: .
j_call: TRBJ1-3
clone_size: .
cdr3_length: 16

cdr3_aa: CASNRRGYEQYF
cdr3_nt: TGTGCCAGCAATCGCCGCGGCTACGAGCAGTACTTC
v_call: TRBV28
d_call: .
j_call: TRBJ2-7
clone_size: .
cdr3_length: 12

cdr3_aa: CASSSLEGETQYF
cdr3_nt: TGTGCCAGCAGCTCTTTGGAGGGGGAGACCCAGTACTTC
v_call: TRBV11-2
d_call: .
j_call: TRBJ2-5
clone_size: .
cdr3_length: 13

cdr3_aa: CASSSNRGNTEAFF
cdr3_nt: TGTGCCAGCAGTTCCAACAGGGGGAACACTGAAGCTTTCTTT
v_call: TRBV6-1
d_call: TRBD1
j_call: TRBJ1-1
clone_size: .
cdr3_length: 14

cdr3_aa: CASSVVSGTDTQYF
cdr3_nt: TGTGCCAGCAGCGTAGTTAGCGGCACAGATACGCAGTATTTT
v_call: TRBV9
d_call: .
j_call: TRBJ2-3
clone_size: .
cdr3_length: 14

cdr3_aa: CASSDDWYTEQFF
cdr3_nt: TGTGCCAGCAGTGACGACTGGTACACTGAGCAGTTCTTC
v_call: TRBV6-4
d_call: .
j_call: TRBJ2-1
clone_size: .
cdr3_length: 13

cdr3_aa: CASSPGQGNTGELFF
cdr3_nt: TGTGCCAGCAGTCCCGGACAGGGGAACACCGGGGAGCTGTTTTTT
v_call: TRBV2
d_call: TRBD1
j_call: TRBJ2-2
clone_size: .
cdr3_length: 15

cdr3_aa: CASSVRTSGYNEQFF
cdr3_nt: TGTGCCAGCAGCGTAAGGACTAGCGGGTACAATGAGCAGTTCTTC
v_call: TRBV4-2
d_call: TRBD2
j_call: TRBJ2-1
clone_size: .
cdr3_length: 15

cdr3_aa: CASSLALAGTGELFF
cdr3_nt: TGCGCCAGCAGCTTGGCACTAGCGGGCACCGGGGAGCTGTTTTTT
v_call: TRBV5-1
d_call: TRBD2
j_call: TRBJ2-2
clone_size: .
cdr3_length: 15

cdr3_aa: CASSLDRAEAFF
cdr3_nt: TGTGCCAGCAGCCTTGACAGGGCTGAAGCTTTCTTT
v_call: TRBV7-9
d_call: TRBD1
j_call: TRBJ1-1
clone_size: .
cdr3_length: 12

cdr3_aa: CASSVEASGRVNEQFF
cdr3_nt: TGCGCCAGCTCCGTAGAAGCTAGCGGGAGGGTGAATGAGCAGTTCTTC
v_call: TRBV5-1
d_call: TRBD2
j_call: TRBJ2-1
clone_size: .
cdr3_length: 16

cdr3_aa: CASSPATTGGLGYTF
cdr3_nt: TGTGCCAGCAGCCCAGCCACCACAGGGGGCTTGGGCTACACCTTC
v_call: TRBV7-9
d_call: TRBD1
j_call: TRBJ1-2
clone_size: few
cdr3_length: 15

cdr3_aa: CASSLLPPGMSSGNTIYF
cdr3_nt: TGTGCCAGCAGTTTATTACCCCCAGGGATGAGCTCTGGAAACACCATATATTTT
v_call: TRBV27
d_call: .
j_call: TRBJ1-3
clone_size: .
cdr3_length: 18

cdr3_aa: CASSARPGTGGDGYTF
cdr3_nt: TGTGCCAGTAGTGCCCGGCCCGGGACAGGGGGCGATGGCTACACCTTC
v_call: TRBV19
d_call: TRBD1
j_call: TRBJ1-2
clone_size: .
cdr3_length: 16

cdr3_aa: CASSRLAGWEQFF
cdr3_nt: TGTGCCAGCAGCCGACTAGCGGGATGGGAGCAGTTCTTC
v_call: TRBV6-4
d_call: TRBD2
j_call: TRBJ2-1
clone_size: .
cdr3_length: 13

cdr3_aa: CAISDLGDEQYF
cdr3_nt: TGTGCCATCAGTGACTTGGGCGACGAGCAGTACTTC
v_call: TRBV10-3
d_call: .
j_call: TRBJ2-7
clone_size: .
cdr3_length: 12

cdr3_aa: CASSPGFAGGTDTQYF
cdr3_nt: TGCGCCAGCAGCCCAGGTTTTGCGGGAGGCACAGATACGCAGTATTTT
v_call: TRBV5-1
d_call: TRBD2
j_call: TRBJ2-3
clone_size: .
cdr3_length: 16

cdr3_aa: CASSQDSGNTIYF
cdr3_nt: TGTGCCAGCAGCCAAGATTCGGGAAACACCATATATTTT
v_call: TRBV4-2
d_call: .
j_call: TRBJ1-3
clone_size: .
cdr3_length: 13

cdr3_aa: CASRTPRGPTNEKLFF
cdr3_nt: TGTGCCAGCAGAACTCCCAGGGGGCCTACTAATGAAAAACTGTTTTTT
v_call: TRBV11-3
d_call: TRBD1
j_call: TRBJ1-4
clone_size: .
cdr3_length: 16

cdr3_aa: CAWTEADTQYF
cdr3_nt: TGTGCCTGGACCGAGGCGGATACGCAGTATTTT
v_call: TRBV30
d_call: .
j_call: TRBJ2-3
clone_size: few
cdr3_length: 11

cdr3_aa: CASSLTGSGRATGELFF
cdr3_nt: TGCGCCAGCAGCTTGACGGGTAGCGGGAGGGCCACCGGGGAGCTGTTTTTT
v_call: TRBV5-1
d_call: TRBD2
j_call: TRBJ2-2
clone_size: .
cdr3_length: 17

cdr3_aa: CASSGTSGRSEQFF
cdr3_nt: TGTGCCAGCAGTGGGACTAGCGGGAGAAGTGAGCAGTTCTTC
v_call: TRBV5-4
d_call: TRBD2
j_call: TRBJ2-1
clone_size: .
cdr3_length: 14

cdr3_aa: CASSLVPGLVSYEQYF
cdr3_nt: TGTGCCAGCAGCTTAGTCCCAGGACTAGTATCCTACGAGCAGTACTTC
v_call: TRBV11-2
d_call: TRBD2
j_call: TRBJ2-7
clone_size: .
cdr3_length: 16

cdr3_aa: CSVASSESSYNEQFF
cdr3_nt: TGCAGCGTTGCTTCAAGCGAAAGCTCCTACAATGAGCAGTTCTTC
v_call: TRBV29-1
d_call: .
j_call: TRBJ2-1
clone_size: .
cdr3_length: 15

cdr3_aa: CASYPTGSGANVLTF
cdr3_nt: TGTGCCAGCTACCCGACAGGGTCTGGGGCCAACGTCCTGACTTTC
v_call: TRBV28
d_call: TRBD1
j_call: TRBJ2-6
clone_size: .
cdr3_length: 15

cdr3_aa: CAWSVGPMNTEAFF
cdr3_nt: TGTGCCTGGAGTGTGGGGCCGATGAACACTGAAGCTTTCTTT
v_call: TRBV30
d_call: .
j_call: TRBJ1-1
clone_size: .
cdr3_length: 14